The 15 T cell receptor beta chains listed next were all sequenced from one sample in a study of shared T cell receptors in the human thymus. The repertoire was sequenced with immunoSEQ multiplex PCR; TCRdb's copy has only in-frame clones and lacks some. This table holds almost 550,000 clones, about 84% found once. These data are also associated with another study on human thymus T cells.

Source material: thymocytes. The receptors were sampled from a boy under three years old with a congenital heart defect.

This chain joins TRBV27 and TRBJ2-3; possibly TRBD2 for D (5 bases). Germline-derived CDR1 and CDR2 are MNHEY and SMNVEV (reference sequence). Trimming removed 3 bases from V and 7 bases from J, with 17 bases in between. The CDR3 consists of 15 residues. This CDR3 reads CASSFFAGPNHTQYF. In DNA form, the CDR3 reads TGTGCCAGCAGTTTTTTCGCGGGTCCTAATCATACGCAGTATTTT.

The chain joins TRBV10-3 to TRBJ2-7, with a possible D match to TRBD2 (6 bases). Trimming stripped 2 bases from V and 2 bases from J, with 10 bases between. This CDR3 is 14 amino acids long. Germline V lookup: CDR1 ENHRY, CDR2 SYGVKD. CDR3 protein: CAISEEAGPYEQYF. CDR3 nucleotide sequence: TGTGCCATCAGTGAGGAGGCGGGACCCTACGAGCAGTACTTC.

CDR3 protein: CASSYRRDSACNEQFF. In DNA, the CDR3 is TGTGCCAGCAGTTACCGGAGGGACAGTGCCTGCAATGAGCAGTTCTTC. The chain couples TRBV6-6 to TRBJ2-1, with TRBD1 as a possible D gene (7 bases). V lost 2 bases to trimming and J lost 6 bases, with 17 bases between them. Germline-derived CDR1 and CDR2 are MNHNY and SVGAGI (reference sequence). This CDR3 is 16 amino acids long.

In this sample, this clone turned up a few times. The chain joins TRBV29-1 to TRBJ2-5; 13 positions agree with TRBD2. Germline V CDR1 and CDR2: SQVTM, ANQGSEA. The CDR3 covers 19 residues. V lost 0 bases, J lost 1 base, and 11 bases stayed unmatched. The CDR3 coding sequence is TGCAGCGTTGAAGAACCCGGGACTAGCGGGGAGGAAGCCCAAGAGACCCAGTACTTC. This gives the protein CSVEEPGTSGEEAQETQYF.

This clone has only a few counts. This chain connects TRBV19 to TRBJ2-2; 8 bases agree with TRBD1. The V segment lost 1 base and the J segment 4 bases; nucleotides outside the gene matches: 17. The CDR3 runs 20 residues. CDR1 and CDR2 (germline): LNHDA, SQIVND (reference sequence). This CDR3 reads CASSIVRGQDTTGPTGELFF. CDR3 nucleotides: TGTGCCAGTAGTATAGTCAGGGGACAGGATACGACAGGACCCACCGGGGAGCTGTTTTTT.

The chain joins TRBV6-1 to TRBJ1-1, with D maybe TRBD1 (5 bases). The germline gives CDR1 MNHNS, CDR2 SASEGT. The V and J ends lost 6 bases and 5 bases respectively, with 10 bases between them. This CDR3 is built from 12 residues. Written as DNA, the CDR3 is TGTGCCAGCAGGCCGGGGGGTACTGAAGCTTTCTTT. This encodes CASRPGGTEAFF.

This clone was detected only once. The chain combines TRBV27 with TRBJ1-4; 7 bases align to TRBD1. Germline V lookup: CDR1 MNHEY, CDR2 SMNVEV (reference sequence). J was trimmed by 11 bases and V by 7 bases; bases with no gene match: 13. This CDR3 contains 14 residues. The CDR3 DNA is TGTGCCAGCACCCGAAATTACAGGGGCGGGAAACTGTTTTTT. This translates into CASTRNYRGGKLFF.

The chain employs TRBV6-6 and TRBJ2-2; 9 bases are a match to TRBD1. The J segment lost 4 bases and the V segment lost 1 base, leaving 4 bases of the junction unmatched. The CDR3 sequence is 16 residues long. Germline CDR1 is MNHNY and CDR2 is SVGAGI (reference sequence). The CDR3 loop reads CASSYWTGVATGELFF. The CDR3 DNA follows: TGTGCCAGCAGTTACTGGACAGGGGTTGCCACCGGGGAGCTGTTTTTT.

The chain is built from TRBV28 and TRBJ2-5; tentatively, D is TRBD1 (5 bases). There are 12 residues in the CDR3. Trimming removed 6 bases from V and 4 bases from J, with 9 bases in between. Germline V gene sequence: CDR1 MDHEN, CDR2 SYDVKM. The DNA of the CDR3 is TGTGCCAGCAGCACACAGGCAGAGACCCAGTACTTC. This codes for CASSTQAETQYF.

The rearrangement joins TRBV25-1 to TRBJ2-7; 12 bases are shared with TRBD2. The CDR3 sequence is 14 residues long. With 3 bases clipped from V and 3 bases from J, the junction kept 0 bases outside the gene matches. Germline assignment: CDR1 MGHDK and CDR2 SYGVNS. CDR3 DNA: TGTGCCAGCAGTGAGACTAGCGGGAGCTACGAGCAGTACTTC. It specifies CASSETSGSYEQYF.

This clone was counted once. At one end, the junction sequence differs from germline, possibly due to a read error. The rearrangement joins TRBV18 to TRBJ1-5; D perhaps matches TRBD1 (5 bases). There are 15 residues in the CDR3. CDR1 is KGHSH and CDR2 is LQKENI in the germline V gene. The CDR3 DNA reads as TGTGCCGGCTCAGGAGGGGTAAGGGGAGATCAGCCCCAGCATTTT. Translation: CAGSGGVRGDQPQHF.

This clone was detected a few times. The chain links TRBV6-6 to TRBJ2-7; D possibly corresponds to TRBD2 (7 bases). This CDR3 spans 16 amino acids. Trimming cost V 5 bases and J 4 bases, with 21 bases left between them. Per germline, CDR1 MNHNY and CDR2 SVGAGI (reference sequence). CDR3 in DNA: TGTGCCAGCAGTCCCTCAGGGCGGGGGCTCCTTTACGAGCAGTACTTC. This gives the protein CASSPSGRGLLYEQYF.

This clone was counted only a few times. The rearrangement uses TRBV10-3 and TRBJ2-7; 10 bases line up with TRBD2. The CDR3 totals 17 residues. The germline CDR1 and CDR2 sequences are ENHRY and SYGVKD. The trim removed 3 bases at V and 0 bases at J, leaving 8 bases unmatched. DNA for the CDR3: TGTGCCATCAGTGATAATCTAGCGGGAGCCCCCTCCTACGAGCAGTACTTC. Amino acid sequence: CAISDNLAGAPSYEQYF.

The CDR3 DNA is TGTGCCAGCAGCCTAAAAGACAGGGCGGACACTGAAGCTTTCTTT. It codes for CASSLKDRADTEAFF. The rearrangement joins TRBV27 to TRBJ1-1, with 7 bases fitting TRBD1. V lost 6 bases to trimming and J lost 3 bases; unmatched junction nucleotides: 10. This CDR3 region has 15 residues. From germline, CDR1 is MNHEY and CDR2 SMNVEV (reference sequence).

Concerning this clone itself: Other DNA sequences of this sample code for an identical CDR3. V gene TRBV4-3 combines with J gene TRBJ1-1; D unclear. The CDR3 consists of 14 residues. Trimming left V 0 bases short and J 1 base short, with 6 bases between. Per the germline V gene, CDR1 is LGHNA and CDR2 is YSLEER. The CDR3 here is CASSQERGNTEAFF. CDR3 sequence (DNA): TGCGCCAGCAGCCAAGAACGGGGGAACACTGAAGCTTTCTTT.